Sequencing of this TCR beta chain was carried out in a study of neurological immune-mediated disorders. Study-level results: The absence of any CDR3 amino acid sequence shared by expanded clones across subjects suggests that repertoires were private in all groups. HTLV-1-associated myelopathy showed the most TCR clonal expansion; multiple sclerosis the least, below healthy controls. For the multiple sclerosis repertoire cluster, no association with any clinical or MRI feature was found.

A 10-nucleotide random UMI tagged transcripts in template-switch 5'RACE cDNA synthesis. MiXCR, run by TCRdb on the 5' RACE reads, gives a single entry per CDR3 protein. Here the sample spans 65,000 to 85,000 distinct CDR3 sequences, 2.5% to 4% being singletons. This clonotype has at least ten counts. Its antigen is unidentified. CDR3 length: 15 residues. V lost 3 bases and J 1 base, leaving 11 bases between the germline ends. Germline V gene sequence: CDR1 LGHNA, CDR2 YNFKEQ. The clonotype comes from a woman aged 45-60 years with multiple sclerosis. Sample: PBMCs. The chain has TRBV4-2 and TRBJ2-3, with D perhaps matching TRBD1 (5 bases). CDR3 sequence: CASSQTVYGTDTQYF. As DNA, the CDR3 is TGTGCCAGCAGCCAGACAGTGTATGGCACAGATACGCAGTATTTT.